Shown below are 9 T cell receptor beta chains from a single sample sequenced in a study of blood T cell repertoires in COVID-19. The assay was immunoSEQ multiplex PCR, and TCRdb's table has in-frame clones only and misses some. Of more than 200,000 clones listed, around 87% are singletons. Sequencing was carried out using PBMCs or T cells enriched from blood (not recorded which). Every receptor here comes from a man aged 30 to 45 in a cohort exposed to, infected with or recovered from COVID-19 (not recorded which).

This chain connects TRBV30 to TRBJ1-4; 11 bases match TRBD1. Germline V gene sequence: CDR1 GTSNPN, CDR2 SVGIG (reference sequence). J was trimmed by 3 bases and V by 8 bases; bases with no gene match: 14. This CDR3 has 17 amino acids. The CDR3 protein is CAQYGQGALMANEKLFF. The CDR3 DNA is TGTGCCCAGTACGGACAGGGGGCCTTAATGGCTAATGAAAAACTGTTTTTT.

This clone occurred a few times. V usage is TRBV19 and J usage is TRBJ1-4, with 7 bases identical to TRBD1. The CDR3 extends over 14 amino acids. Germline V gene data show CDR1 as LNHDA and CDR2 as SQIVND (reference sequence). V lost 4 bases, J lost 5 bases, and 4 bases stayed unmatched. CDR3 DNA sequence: TGTGCCAGTAGTACTCTCAGGGGGAATGAAAAACTGTTTTTT. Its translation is CASSTLRGNEKLFF.

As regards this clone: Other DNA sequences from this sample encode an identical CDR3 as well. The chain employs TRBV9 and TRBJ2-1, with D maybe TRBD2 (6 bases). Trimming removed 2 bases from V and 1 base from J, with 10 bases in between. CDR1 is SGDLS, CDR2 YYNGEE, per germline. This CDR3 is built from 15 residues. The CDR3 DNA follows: TGTGCCAGCAGCGTGGAGGGTCAATCCTACAATGAGCAGTTCTTC. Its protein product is CASSVEGQSYNEQFF.

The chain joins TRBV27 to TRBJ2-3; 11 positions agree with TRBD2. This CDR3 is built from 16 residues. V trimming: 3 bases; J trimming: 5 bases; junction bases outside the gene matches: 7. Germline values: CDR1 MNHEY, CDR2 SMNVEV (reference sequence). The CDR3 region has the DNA TGTGCCAGCAGTTTTTCTCTAGCGGGAGGCGGAGATACGCAGTATTTT. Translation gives CASSFSLAGGGDTQYF.

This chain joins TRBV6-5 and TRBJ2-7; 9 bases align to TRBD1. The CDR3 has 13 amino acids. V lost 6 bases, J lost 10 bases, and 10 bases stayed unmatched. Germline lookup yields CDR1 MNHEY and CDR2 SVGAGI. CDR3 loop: CASRPQGADHQYF. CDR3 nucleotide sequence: TGTGCCAGCAGGCCACAGGGGGCGGATCATCAGTACTTC.

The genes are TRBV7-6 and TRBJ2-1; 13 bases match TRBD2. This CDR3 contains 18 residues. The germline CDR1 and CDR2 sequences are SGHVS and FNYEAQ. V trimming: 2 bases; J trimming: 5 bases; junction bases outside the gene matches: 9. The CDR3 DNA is TGTGCCAGCAGCTTAAGCAGCGGGGGACTAGCGGGAAACAATGAGCAGTTCTTC. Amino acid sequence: CASSLSSGGLAGNNEQFF. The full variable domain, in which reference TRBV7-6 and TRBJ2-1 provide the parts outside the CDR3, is GAGVSQSPRYKVTKRGQDVALRCDPISGHVSLYWYRQALGQGPEFLTYFNYEAQQDKSGLPNDRFSAERPEGSISTLTIQRTEQRDSAMYRCASSLSSGGLAGNNEQFFGPGTRLTVL.

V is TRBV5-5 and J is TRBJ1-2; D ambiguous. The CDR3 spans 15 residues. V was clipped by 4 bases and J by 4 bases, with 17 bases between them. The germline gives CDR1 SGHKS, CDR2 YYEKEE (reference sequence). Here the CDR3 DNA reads TGTGCCAGCAGCCTGAATGATGGTCGGTCCTATGGCTACACCTTC. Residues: CASSLNDGRSYGYTF.

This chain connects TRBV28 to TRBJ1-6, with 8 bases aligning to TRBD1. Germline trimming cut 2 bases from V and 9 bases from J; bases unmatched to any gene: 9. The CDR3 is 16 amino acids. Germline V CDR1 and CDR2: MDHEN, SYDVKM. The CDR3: CASSLTRAGGGSPLHF. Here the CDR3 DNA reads TGTGCCAGCAGTTTAACCCGCGCAGGGGGCGGTTCACCCCTCCACTTT.

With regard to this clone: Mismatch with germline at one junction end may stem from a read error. The CDR3 coding sequence is TGTGCCAGTTCACCAGGGGGCAACACCGGGGAGCTGTTTTTT. Translating gives CASSPGGNTGELFF. This chain connects TRBV18 to TRBJ2-2; 8 positions match TRBD1. Germline assignment: CDR1 KGHSH and CDR2 LQKENI. This CDR3 is built from 14 residues.